This paragraph covers one T cell receptor (beta chain) sequence. Its antigen remains unknown. Germline CDR1 reads SGHNT; CDR2 reads YYREEE (reference sequence). V lost 0 bases, J lost 5 bases, and 14 bases lay in between. This CDR3 is 16 amino acids long. The sample comes from a study of cytomegalovirus exposure and HLA in healthy donors. Background on the study: HLA-typed donors were the source of about 85 million unique TCRs held in an early data release. Under 85% of several hundred genotyped donors fell in the Caucasian-associated ancestry cluster.

General observations from the study: Later on, an analysis showed TCR association rates differing by HLA locus, with DRB1 the most and HLA-C the fewest. Of the V segments, some could not be distinguished, including TRBV6-2 and TRBV6-3, and were excluded.

A multiplex PCR was run with 60 Vbeta primers and 13 Jbeta primers. Clones were sequenced by immunoSEQ multiplex PCR, and TCRdb holds only the in-frame ones, with some missing. This table holds more than 95,000 clones, roughly 77% found once. This receptor was taken from a man between 18 and 35 years old in good health and CMV-seronegative. What was sequenced was PBMCs. The chain recombines TRBV5-4 with TRBJ2-2; the D gene is possibly TRBD2 (6 bases). The CDR3 DNA reads as TGTGCCAGCAGCTTGGGGTCAGCGGGTTTGACCGGGGAGCTGTTTTTT. Translated: CASSLGSAGLTGELFF.